One T cell receptor beta chain is described in this entry. Its antigen is unknown. Germline CDR1 ENHRY, CDR2 SYGVKD. This CDR3 is built from 13 residues. V gave up 2 bases and J gave up 4 bases, with 8 bases separating them. One entry per CDR3 protein, called by TCRdb with MiXCR from the RT-PCR reads. The sample contains about 520,000 distinct CDR3 sequences, about 25% of which appear only once. The data are from a study of response to subunit inactivated influenza vaccine. Findings and limits, study-wide: After each seasonal influenza vaccination, few new T cells are recruited, the authors suggested.

The J gene is TRBJ1-2, the V gene TRBV10-3; D possibly corresponds to TRBD1 (6 bases). This sample comprised CD4+ T cells sorted from PBMCs, obtained 5 days after vaccination. The clonotype was recovered from a man aged 45-65 years who received an inactivated influenza vaccine. The CDR3 DNA reads TGTGCCATCAGTGAGGGACAGACCTATGGCTACACCTTC. This codes for CAISEGQTYGYTF.